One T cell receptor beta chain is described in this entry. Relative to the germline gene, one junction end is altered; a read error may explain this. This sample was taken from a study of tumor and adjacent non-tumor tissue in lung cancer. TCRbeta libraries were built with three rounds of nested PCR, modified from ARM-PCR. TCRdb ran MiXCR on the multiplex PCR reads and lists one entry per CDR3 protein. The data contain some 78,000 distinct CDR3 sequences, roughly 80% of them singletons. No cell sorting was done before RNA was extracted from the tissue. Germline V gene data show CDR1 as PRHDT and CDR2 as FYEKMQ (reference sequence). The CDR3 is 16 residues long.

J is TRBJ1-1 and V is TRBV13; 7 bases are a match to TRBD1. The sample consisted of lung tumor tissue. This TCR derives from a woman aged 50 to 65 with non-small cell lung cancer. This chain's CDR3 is CARSLGWPGGNTEDFF. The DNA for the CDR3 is TGTGCTAGGAGCTTAGGATGGCCAGGGGGAAACACCGAAGATTTCTTT.